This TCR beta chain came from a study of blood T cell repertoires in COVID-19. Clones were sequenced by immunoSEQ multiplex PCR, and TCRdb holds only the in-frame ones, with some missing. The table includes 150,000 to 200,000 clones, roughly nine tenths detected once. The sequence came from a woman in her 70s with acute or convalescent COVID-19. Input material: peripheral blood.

In DNA, the CDR3 is TGTGCCAGCAGCCTTAGGGGACAGGGTTCACCCCTCCACTTT. Its translation is CASSLRGQGSPLHF. The rearrangement links TRBV2 to TRBJ1-6; 9 bases map to TRBD1. V dropped 6 bases and J dropped 9; count of bases not matched to a gene: 6. Germline CDR1 SNHLY, CDR2 FYNNEI. CDR3 length equals 14 residues.